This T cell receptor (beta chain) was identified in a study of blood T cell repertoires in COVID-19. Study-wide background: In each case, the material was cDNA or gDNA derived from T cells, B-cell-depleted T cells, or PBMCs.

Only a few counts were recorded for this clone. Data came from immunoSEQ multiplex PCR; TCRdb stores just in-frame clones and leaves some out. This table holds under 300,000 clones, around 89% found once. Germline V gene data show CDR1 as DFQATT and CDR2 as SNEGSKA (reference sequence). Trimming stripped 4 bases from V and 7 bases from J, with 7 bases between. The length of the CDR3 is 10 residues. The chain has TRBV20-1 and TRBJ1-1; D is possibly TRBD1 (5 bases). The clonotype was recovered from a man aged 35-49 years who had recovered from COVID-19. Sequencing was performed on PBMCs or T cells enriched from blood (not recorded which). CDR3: CSATQGEAFF. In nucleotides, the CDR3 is TGCAGTGCTACCCAGGGTGAAGCTTTCTTT.